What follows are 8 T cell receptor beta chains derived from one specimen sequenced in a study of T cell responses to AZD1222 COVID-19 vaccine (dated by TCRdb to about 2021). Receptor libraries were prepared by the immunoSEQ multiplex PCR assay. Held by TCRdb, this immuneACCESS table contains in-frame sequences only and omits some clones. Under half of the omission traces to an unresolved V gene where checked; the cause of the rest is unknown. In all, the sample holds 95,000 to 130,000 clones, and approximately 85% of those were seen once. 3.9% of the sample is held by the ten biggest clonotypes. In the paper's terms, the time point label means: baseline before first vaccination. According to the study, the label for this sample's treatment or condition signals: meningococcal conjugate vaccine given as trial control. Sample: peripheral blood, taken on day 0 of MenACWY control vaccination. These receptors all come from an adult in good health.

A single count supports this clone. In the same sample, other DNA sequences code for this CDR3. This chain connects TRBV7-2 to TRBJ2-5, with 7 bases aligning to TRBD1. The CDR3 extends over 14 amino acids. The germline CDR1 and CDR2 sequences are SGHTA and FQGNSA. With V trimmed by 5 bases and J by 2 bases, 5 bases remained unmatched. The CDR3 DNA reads TGTGCCAGCAGCAGGGGGCGCTTGCAAGAGACCCAGTACTTC. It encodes CASSRGRLQETQYF.

DNA for the CDR3: TGTGCCAGCAGCTTAGGAGGCAGCCAAGAGACCCAGTACTTC. This sequence encodes CASSLGGSQETQYF. The rearrangement uses TRBV7-9 and TRBJ2-5, with D unclear. CDR3 length equals 14 residues. Germline CDR1 SEHNR, CDR2 FQNEAQ (reference sequence). The ends were cut back, 1 base at V and 1 base at J, with 7 bases in the middle.

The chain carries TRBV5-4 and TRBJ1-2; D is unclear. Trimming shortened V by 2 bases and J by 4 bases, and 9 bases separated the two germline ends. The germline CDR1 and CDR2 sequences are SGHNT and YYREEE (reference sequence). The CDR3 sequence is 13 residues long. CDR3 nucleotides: TGTGCCAGCAGCTTTGGAACAGTCTATGGCTACACCTTC. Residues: CASSFGTVYGYTF.

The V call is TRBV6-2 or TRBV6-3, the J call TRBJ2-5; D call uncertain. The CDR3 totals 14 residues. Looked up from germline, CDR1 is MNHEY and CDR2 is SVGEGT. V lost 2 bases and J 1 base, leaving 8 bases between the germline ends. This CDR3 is CASSYISIQETQYF. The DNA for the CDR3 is TGTGCCAGCAGTTACATAAGTATCCAAGAGACCCAGTACTTC.

In nucleotides, the CDR3 is TGTGCCAGTAGTAACCCAAGAGAAGCTTTCTTT. It is translated as CASSNPREAFF. This chain joins TRBV19 and TRBJ1-1; D uncertain. CDR3 size: 11 residues. Trimming cost V 4 bases and J 8 bases, with 8 bases left between them. Germline values: CDR1 LNHDA, CDR2 SQIVND (reference sequence).

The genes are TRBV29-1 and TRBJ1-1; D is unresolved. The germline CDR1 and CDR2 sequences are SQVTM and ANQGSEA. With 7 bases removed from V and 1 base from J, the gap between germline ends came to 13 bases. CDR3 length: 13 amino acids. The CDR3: CSAEVSTNTEAFF. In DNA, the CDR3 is TGCAGCGCCGAGGTCTCCACGAACACTGAAGCTTTCTTT.

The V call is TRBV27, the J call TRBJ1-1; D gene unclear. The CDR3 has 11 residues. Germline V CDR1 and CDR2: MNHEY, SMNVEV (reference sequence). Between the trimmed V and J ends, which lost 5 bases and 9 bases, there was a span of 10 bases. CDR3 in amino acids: CASSEELKAFF. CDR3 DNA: TGTGCCAGCAGTGAGGAGTTGAAAGCTTTCTTT.

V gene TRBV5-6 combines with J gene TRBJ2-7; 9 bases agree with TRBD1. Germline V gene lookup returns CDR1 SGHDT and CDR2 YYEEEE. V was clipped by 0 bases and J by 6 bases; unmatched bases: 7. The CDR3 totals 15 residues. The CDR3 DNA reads TGTGCCAGCAGCTTGGTAGGACAGGGGACGGGCGAGCAGTACTTC. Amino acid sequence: CASSLVGQGTGEQYF.